This T cell receptor (beta chain) was sequenced during a study of T-cell reconstitution after alpha-beta-depleted transplantation in children. Molecular barcoding with unique molecular identifiers was used for the TCRbeta library. One entry per CDR3 protein results from TCRdb running MiXCR on the PCR reads. The repertoire has roughly 790,000 distinct CDR3 sequences, approximately 15% of them found once; the top ten carry about 5%. Study-wide findings and caveats: Where some patients showed high TCRbeta diversity at day 60, it came from recipient T cells and thymic progenitors that had survived.

The length of the CDR3 is 19 residues. Trimming left V 2 bases short and J 1 base short, with 25 bases between. Germline CDR1 and CDR2: DFQATT and SNEGSKA (reference sequence). As for this clonotype: Antigen unknown.

The source is a male patient aged 10 to 17 who had a stem cell transplant for acute lymphoblastic leukemia, so the T cells may come from the graft donor. J is TRBJ2-3 and V is TRBV20-1, with a weak D call TRBD2 (6 bases). This sample comprised PBMCs, mostly from graft donor cells, obtained 360 days after TCRalphabeta/CD19-depleted stem cell transplant. Written as DNA, the CDR3 is TGCAGTGCTAGACCCCTTGCGTATGTTAGCGGATTCGGCACAGATACGCAGTATTTT. Its translation: CSARPLAYVSGFGTDTQYF.